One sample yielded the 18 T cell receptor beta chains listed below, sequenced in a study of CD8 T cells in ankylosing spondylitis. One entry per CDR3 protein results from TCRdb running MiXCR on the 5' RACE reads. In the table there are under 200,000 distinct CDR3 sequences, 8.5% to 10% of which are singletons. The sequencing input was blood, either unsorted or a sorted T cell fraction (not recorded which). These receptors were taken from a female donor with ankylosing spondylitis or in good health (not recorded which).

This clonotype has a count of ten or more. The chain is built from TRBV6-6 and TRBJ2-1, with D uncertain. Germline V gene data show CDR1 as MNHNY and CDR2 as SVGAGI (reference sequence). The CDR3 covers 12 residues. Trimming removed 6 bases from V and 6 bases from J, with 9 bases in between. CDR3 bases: TGTGCCAGCAGCCGCGCGGTCAATGAGCAGTTCTTC. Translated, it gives CASSRAVNEQFF.

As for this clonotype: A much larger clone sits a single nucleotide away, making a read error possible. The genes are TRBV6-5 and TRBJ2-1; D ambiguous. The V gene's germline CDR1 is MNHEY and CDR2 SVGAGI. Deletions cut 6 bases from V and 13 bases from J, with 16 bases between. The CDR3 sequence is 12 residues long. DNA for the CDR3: TGTGCCAGCAGATCGGGCCGAATAGGTCAGTTCTTC. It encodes CASRSGRIGQFF.

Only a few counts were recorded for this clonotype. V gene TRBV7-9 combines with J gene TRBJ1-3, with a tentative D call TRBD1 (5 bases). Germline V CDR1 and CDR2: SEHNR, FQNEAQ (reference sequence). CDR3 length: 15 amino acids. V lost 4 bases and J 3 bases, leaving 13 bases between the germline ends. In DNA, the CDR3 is TGTGCCAGCAGCTCCCGGGACGCACGTGGAAACACCATATATTTT. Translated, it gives CASSSRDARGNTIYF.

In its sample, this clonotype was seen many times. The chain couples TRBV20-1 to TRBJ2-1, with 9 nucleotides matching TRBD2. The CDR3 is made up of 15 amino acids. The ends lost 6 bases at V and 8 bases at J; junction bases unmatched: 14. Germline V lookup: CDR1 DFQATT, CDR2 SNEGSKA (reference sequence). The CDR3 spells CSAAAASGMIDEQFF. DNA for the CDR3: TGCAGTGCCGCCGCCGCTAGCGGGATGATCGATGAGCAGTTCTTC.

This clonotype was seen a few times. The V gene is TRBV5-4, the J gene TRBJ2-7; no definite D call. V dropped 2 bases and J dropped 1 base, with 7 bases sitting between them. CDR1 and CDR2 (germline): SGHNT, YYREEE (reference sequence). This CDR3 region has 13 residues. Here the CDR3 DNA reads TGTGCCAGCAGCTTTGACCCATCCTACGAGCAGTACTTC. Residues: CASSFDPSYEQYF.

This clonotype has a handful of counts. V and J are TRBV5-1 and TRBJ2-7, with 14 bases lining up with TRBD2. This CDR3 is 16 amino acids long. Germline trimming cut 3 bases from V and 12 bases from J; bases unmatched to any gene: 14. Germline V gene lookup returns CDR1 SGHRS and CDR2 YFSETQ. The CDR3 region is CASSSDFGTSGRDGYF. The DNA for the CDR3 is TGCGCCAGCAGCTCTGACTTCGGGACTAGCGGGAGAGACGGGTACTTC. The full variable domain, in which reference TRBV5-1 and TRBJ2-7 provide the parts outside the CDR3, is KAGVTQTPRYLIKTRGQQVTLSCSPISGHRSVSWYQQTPGQGLQFLFEYFSETQRNKGNFPGRFSGRQFSNSRSEMNVSTLELGDSALYLCASSSDFGTSGRDGYFGPGTRLTVT.

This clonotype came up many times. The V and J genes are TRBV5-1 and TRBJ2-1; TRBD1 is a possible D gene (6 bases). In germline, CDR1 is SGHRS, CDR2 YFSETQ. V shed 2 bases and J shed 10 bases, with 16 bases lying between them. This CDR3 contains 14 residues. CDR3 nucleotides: TGCGCCAGCAGCTTAAGGCCAGGGGATAGGGAGCAGTTCTTC. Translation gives CASSLRPGDREQFF.

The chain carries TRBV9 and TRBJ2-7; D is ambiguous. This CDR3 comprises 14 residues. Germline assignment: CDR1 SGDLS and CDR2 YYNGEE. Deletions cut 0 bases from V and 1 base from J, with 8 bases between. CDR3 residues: CASSVGVGSYEQYF. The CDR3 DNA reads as TGTGCCAGCAGCGTAGGTGTCGGATCCTACGAGCAGTACTTC.

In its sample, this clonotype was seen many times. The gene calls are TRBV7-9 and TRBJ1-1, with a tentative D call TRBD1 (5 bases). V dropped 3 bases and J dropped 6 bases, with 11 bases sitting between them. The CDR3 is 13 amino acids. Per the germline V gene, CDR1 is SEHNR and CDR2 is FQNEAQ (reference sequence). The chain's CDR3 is CASSLSGDPEAFF. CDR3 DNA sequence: TGTGCCAGCAGCTTGAGTGGGGACCCTGAAGCTTTCTTT.

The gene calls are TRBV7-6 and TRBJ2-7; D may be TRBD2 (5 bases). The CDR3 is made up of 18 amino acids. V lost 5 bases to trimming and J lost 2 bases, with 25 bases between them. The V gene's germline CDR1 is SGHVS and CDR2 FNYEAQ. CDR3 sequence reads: CASSPFLYQAEAPYEQYF. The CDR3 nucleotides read TGTGCCAGCAGCCCATTTTTATATCAAGCGGAGGCGCCCTACGAGCAGTACTTC.

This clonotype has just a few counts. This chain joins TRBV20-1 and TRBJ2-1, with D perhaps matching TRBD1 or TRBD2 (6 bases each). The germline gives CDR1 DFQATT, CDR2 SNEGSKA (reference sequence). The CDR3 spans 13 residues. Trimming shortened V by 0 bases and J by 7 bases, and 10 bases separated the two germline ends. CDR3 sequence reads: CSAREKGGNEQFF. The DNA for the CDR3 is TGCAGTGCTAGAGAAAAAGGGGGGAATGAGCAGTTCTTC.

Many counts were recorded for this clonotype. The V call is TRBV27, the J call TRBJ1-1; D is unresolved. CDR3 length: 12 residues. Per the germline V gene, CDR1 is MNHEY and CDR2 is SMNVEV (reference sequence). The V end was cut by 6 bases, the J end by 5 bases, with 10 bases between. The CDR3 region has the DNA TGTGCCAGCAGCGAGGGAGGGACTGAAGCTTTCTTT. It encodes CASSEGGTEAFF.

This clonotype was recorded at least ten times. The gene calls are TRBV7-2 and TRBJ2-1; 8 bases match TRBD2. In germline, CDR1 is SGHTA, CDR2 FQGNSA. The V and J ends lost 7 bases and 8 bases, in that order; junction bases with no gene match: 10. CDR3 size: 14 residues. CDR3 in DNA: TGTGCCAGCACCCTTCAGCGGGAGATCGATGAGCAGTTCTTC. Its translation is CASTLQREIDEQFF.

The CDR3 DNA reads as TGTGCCACCAGCAGTTCGCCCCCGGGCAGGGGGATTGACGAGCAGTACTTC. This codes for CATSSSPPGRGIDEQYF. The chain recombines TRBV15 with TRBJ2-7; 7 bases fit TRBD1. The CDR3 contains 17 residues. The V gene end was trimmed by 3 bases and the J gene end by 5 bases; junction bases not matched to a gene: 16. Germline lookup yields CDR1 LNHNV and CDR2 YYDKDF (reference sequence).

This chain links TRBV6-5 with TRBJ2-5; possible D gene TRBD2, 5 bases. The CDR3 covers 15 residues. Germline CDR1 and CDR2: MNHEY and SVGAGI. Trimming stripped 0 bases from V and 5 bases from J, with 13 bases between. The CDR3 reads CASSYSETPGETQYF. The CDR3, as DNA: TGTGCCAGCAGTTACTCTGAGACTCCGGGGGAGACCCAGTACTTC.

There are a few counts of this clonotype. CDR3 bases: TGTGCCAGCAGCTTAGTTACCACAGTTGGGGCCAACGTCCTGACTTTC. It codes for CASSLVTTVGANVLTF. The V and J genes are TRBV7-6 and TRBJ2-6; D gene unclear. The V end lost 1 base, the J end lost 3 bases, and 10 bases lay between the germline ends. The CDR3 covers 16 residues. CDR1 and CDR2 from the germline V gene are SGHVS and FNYEAQ. The whole variable domain, remainder taken from reference TRBV7-6 and TRBJ2-6, is GAGVSQSPRYKVTKRGQDVALRCDPISGHVSLYWYRQALGQGPEFLTYFNYEAQQDKSGLPNDRFSAERPEGSISTLTIQRTEQRDSAMYRCASSLVTTVGANVLTFGAGSRLTVL.

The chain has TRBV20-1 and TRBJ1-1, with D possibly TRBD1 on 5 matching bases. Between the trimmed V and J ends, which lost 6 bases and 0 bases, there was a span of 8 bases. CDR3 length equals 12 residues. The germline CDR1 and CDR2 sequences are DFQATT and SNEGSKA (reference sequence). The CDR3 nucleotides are TGCAGTGCGGAGGGGTTGAACACTGAAGCTTTCTTT. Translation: CSAEGLNTEAFF.

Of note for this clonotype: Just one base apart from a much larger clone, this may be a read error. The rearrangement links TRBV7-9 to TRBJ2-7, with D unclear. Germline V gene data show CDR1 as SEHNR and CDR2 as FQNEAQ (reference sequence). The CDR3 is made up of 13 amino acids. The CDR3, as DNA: TGTGCCAGCAGCTTTGGGATCTCCTACGAGCATTACTTC. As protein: CASSFGISYEHYF.